This T cell receptor beta chain appears in the sequencing data of a study of cytomegalovirus exposure and HLA in healthy donors. There are many counts of this clone. The antigen is not known. Both 60 Vbeta primers and 13 Jbeta primers went into the PCR. Sequenced by immunoSEQ multiplex PCR; TCRdb stores in-frame clones only, minus some. Among roughly 120,000 clones listed, around four fifths were seen once. After removal of 0 bases from V and 3 bases from J, the junction contained 1 base not matched to a gene. The germline V gene encodes CDR1 SGHAT and CDR2 FQNNGV. The CDR3 sequence is 14 residues long. Study results and caveats: Being productive about 87% or about 30% of the time was typical of most TCR beta V segments in an earlier analysis. Accounts indicate the classifier identified cytomegalovirus status with strong specificity and sensitivity. There were some V segments, including TRBV6-2 and TRBV6-3, excluded as indistinguishable. Several of the most significant clusters appeared linked to common viral pathogens, based on a later analysis.

The origin of this receptor is a man aged 60 to 69 in good health and CMV-seropositive. The genes are TRBV11-2 and TRBJ2-7; 8 bases fit TRBD1. Input material: PBMCs. CDR3 nucleotides: TGTGCCAGCAGCTTAGAGACAGGGGTCTACGAGCAGTACTTC. It is translated as CASSLETGVYEQYF. Together with reference TRBV11-2 and TRBJ2-7, the CDR3 gives the full variable domain: EAGVAQSPRYKIIEKRQSVAFWCNPISGHATLYWYQQILGQGPKLLIQFQNNGVVDDSQLPKDRFSAERLKGVDSTLKIQPAKLEDSAVYLCASSLETGVYEQYFGPGTRLTVT.